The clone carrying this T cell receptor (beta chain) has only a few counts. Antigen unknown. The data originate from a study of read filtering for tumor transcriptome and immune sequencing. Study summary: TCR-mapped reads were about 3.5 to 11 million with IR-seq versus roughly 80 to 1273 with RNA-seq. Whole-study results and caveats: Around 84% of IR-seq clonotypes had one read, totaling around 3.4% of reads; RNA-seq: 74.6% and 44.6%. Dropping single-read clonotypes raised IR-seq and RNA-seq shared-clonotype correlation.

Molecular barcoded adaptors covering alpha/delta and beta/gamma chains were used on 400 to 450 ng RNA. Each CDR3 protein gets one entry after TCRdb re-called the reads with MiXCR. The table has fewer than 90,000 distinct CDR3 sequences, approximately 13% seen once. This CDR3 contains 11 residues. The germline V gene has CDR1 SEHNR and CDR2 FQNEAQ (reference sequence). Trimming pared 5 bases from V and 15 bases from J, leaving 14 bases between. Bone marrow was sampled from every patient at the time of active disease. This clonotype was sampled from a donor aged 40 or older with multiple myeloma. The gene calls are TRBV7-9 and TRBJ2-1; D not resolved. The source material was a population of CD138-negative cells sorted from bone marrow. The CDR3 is CASSADRGRFF. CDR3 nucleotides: TGTGCCAGCAGCGCCGATAGAGGTCGGTTCTTC. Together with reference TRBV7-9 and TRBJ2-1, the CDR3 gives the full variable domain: DTGVSQNPRHKITKRGQNVTFRCDPISEHNRLYWYRQTLGQGPEFLTYFQNEAQLEKSRLLSDRFSAERPKGSFSTLEIQRTEQGDSAMYLCASSADRGRFFGPGTRLTVL.